What follows is one TCR beta chain and its context. The antigen remains undetermined. The CDR3 length is 15 residues. The germline CDR1 and CDR2 sequences are LNHDA and SQIVND (reference sequence). Trimming stripped 3 bases from V and 1 base from J, with 13 bases between. Method: immunoSEQ multiplex PCR; TCRdb's copy keeps in-frame clones and lacks some. The profile shows approximately 350,000 clones, approximately 96% of them singletons. This sample is drawn from a study of shared clonotypes between healthy human individuals. Broader study findings: Shared across several donors were around 5% of the naive CD4 clonotypes. Sequencing depth was expected to affect clonotype sharing among donors.

This receptor was obtained from a man between 25 and 39 years old in good health. V gene TRBV19 combines with J gene TRBJ2-7, with TRBD2 as a possible D gene (6 bases). Sequencing was done on a sample of memory CD8+ T cells sorted from blood. Subset defined: CD45RO+ cells pooled with CCR7-negative TemRA cells. CDR3 region: CASSIYPGTSYEQYF. The CDR3 nucleotides are TGTGCCAGTAGTATTTACCCAGGGACTTCCTACGAGCAGTACTTC. Combining the CDR3 with reference TRBV19 and TRBJ2-7 gives the whole variable domain DGGITQSPKYLFRKEGQNVTLSCEQNLNHDAMYWYRQDPGQGLRLIYYSQIVNDFQKGDIAEGYSVSREKKESFPLTVTSAQKNPTAFYLCASSIYPGTSYEQYFGPGTRLTVT.